This TCR beta chain was found in a study of T cell repertoires in cytomegalovirus infection. TCRdb reprocessed the reads via MiXCR and lists one record per CDR3 protein. The data contain about 490,000 distinct CDR3 sequences, approximately 11% of them singletons. Deletions cut 5 bases from V and 6 bases from J, with 22 bases between. The CDR3 is 15 residues long. CDR1 DFQATT and CDR2 SNEGSKA come from the germline V gene (reference sequence). This clonotype was sampled from a human donor in good health (CMV status not recorded). Some clones in this sample may be carry-over from other donors' samples. The chain carries TRBV20-1 and TRBJ1-1, with D possibly TRBD1 on 6 matching bases. Sequencing was carried out using PBMCs. CDR3 sequence (DNA): TGCAGTGCTCTAACCGGAGGAGGGGGTTTTCCTGAAGCTTTCTTT. Translation: CSALTGGGGFPEAFF.